This TCR beta chain came from a study of cytomegalovirus exposure and HLA in healthy donors. Notes on the study in general: For TCR beta chains, V- and J-gene trimming was later linked to a missense DCLRE1C variant. The authors enumerated 180 or so TCR beta chains as linked to cytomegalovirus.

The PCR contained 60 Vbeta and 13 Jbeta primers. As processed by the authors: The count from a later analysis was roughly 80 million unique TCR beta chains, around 10 million of them shared. This table comes from immunoSEQ multiplex PCR, and its TCRdb copy is limited to in-frame clones, with some not included. D and trimming were read from the DNA, whereas the V and J calls and clone size are those reported in that table. The table has 99,000 or so clones, about an eighth seen once. As to this clone: Its antigen is as yet unknown.

V shed 4 bases and J 7 bases; nucleotides not matched to a gene: 4. Germline assignment: CDR1 SGHTA and CDR2 FQGNSA. The CDR3 is 13 amino acids. This TCR derives from a man between 35 and 55 years old in good health and CMV-seropositive. The chain employs TRBV7-2 and TRBJ1-2, with 9 bases aligning to TRBD1. The sequenced sample was PBMCs. Here the CDR3 DNA reads TGTGCCAGCAGCTCGGGACAGGGCCTTGGCTACACCTTC. This sequence encodes CASSSGQGLGYTF.